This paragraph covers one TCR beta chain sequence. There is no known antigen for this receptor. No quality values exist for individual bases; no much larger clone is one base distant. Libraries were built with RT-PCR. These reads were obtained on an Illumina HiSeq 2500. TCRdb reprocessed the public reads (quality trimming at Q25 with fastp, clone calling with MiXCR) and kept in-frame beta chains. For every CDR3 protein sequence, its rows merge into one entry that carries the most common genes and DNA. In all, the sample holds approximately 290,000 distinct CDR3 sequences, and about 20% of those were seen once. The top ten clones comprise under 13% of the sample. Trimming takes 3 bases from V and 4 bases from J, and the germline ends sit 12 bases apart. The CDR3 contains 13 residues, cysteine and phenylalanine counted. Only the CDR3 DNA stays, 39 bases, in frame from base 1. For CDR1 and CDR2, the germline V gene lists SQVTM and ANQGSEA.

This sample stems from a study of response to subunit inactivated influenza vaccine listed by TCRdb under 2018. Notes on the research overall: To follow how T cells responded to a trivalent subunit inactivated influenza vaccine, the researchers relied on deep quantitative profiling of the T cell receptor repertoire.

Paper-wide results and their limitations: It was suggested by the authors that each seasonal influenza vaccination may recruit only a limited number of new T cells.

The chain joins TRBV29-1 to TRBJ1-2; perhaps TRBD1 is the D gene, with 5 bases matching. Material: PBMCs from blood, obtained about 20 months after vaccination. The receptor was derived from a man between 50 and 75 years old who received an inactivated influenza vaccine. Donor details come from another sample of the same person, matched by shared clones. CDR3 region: CSVETGTGYGYTF. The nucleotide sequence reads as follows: TGCAGCGTTGAGACCGGGACCGGCTATGGCTACACCTTC.